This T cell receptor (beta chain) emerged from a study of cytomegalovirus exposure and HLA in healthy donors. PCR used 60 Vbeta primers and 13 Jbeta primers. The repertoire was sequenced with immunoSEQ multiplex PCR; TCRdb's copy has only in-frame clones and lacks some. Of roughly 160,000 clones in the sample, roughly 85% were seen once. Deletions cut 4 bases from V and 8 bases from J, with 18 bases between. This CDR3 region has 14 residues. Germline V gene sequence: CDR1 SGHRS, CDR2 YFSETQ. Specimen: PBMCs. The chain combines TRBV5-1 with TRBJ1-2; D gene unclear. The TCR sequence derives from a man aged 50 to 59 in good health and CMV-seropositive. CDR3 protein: CASSPPGVLGGYTF. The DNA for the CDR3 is TGCGCCAGCAGCCCCCCGGGAGTCCTAGGAGGCTACACCTTC.